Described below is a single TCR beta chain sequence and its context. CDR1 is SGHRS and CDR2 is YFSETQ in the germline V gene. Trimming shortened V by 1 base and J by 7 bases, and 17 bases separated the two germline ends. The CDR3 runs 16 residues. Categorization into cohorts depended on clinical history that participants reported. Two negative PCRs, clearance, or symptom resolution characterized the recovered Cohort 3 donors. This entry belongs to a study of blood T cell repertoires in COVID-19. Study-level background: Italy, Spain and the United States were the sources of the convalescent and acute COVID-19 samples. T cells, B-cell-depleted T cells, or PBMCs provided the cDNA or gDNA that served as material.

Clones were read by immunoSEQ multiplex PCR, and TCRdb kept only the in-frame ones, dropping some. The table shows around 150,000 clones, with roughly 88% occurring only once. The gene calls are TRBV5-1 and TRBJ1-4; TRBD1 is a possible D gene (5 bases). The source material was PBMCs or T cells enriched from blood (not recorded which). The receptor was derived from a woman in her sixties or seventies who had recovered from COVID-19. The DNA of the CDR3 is TGCGCCAGCAGCTTGCCCAGAGGAGGGGTTAGTGAAAAACTGTTTTTT. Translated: CASSLPRGGVSEKLFF.